Given below is one TCR beta chain in context. Its antigen remains unidentified. This entry is derived from a study of OX40 agonist ivuxolimab in advanced cancers. On the study more broadly: Ivuxolimab is a fully human IgG2 antibody that activates OX40 (CD134). Patients enrolled in dose escalation were diagnosed with hepatocellular carcinoma, melanoma, renal cell or head and neck cancer. Study findings and constraints: The study found that CD8+ T cells averaged more expanded clones than CD4+.

Autoimmune disease history or systemic immunosuppression excluded patients. CDR1 and CDR2 (germline): SGHDT, YYEEEE. This CDR3 region has 14 residues. The ends were cut back, 2 bases at V and 2 bases at J, with 10 bases in the middle. Profiled with immunoSEQ multiplex PCR; TCRdb holds only in-frame clones, not every one. The sample records 70,000 or so clones, roughly 87% being singletons. The chain is built from TRBV5-6 and TRBJ1-2, with D unresolved. The TCR sequence derives from an adult with an advanced solid tumor such as melanoma, head and neck, liver or kidney cancer. The specimen comprised CD4+ or CD8+ T cells sorted from blood, sampled in a trial of the OX40 agonist ivuxolimab. CDR3 nucleotides: TGTGCCAGCAGCTTATGGCCACAGAACTATGGCTACACCTTC. This codes for CASSLWPQNYGYTF.